A single sample is the source of the 19 T cell receptor beta chains below, sequenced in a study of shared clonotypes between healthy human individuals. Assay used: immunoSEQ multiplex PCR; TCRdb lists only in-frame clones, some missing. The data contain fewer than 2.5 million clones, 93% of them seen just once; the ten biggest clones take up approximately 0.37%. The sequenced material came from naive CD4+ T cells from PBMCs. Noted subset: CD45RA+ positively selected. The receptors were gathered from a man in his late teens or twenties in good health. Some clones in this sample may be carry-over from other donors' samples.

The chain couples TRBV6-1 to TRBJ2-3, with a weak D call TRBD2 (5 bases). CDR1 and CDR2 from the germline V gene are MNHNS and SASEGT. The CDR3 spans 14 residues. The V end was cut by 3 bases, the J end by 3 bases, with 10 bases between. CDR3 nucleotides: TGTGCCAGCAGTGACAGGCTAGCAACAGATACGCAGTATTTT. This sequence encodes CASSDRLATDTQYF.

A single count supports this clone. V and J are TRBV2 and TRBJ2-5; the D gene could be TRBD1 or TRBD2 (5 bases each). The CDR3 length is 12 residues. With 7 bases removed from V and 4 bases from J, the gap between germline ends came to 10 bases. Germline V gene data show CDR1 as SNHLY and CDR2 as FYNNEI. CDR3 residues: CASTVGTETQYF. In DNA form, the CDR3 reads TGTGCCAGCACCGTGGGGACAGAGACCCAGTACTTC.

This chain joins TRBV4-3 and TRBJ2-2; possibly TRBD2 for D (6 bases). The CDR3 is made up of 17 amino acids. V shed 1 base and J shed 3 bases, with 15 bases lying between them. CDR1 is LGHNA and CDR2 is YSLEER in the germline V gene. The CDR3 sequence is CASSQAVRLEYTGELFF. DNA for the CDR3: TGCGCCAGCAGCCAAGCTGTGAGACTAGAGTACACCGGGGAGCTGTTTTTT.

The chain uses TRBV4-2 and TRBJ1-1; D is undetermined. The CDR3 has 15 residues. V lost 0 bases, J lost 1 base, and 9 bases lay in between. CDR1 is LGHNA, CDR2 YNFKEQ, per germline. The CDR3 reads CASSQDPGGNTEAFF. The CDR3 DNA is TGTGCCAGCAGCCAAGATCCGGGCGGGAACACTGAAGCTTTCTTT.

The chain couples TRBV6-6 to TRBJ2-7, with a weak D call TRBD1 (6 bases). Trimming pared 7 bases from V and 6 bases from J, leaving 16 bases between. There are 13 residues in the CDR3. In germline, CDR1 is MNHNY, CDR2 SVGAGI (reference sequence). The CDR3 nucleotides are TGTGCCAGCACCCCCCGGGACAAGTCCGAGCAGTACTTC. It is translated as CASTPRDKSEQYF.

In nucleotides, the CDR3 is TGTGCCAGCTCACCCGCGACGGAGTTGGGAAAACTGTTTTTT. Its translation: CASSPATELGKLFF. The chain uses TRBV18 and TRBJ1-4; no definite D call. The length of the CDR3 is 14 residues. Per germline, CDR1 KGHSH and CDR2 LQKENI. The V end lost 3 bases, the J end lost 10 bases, and 15 bases lay between the germline ends.

This sequence joins TRBV6-5 and TRBJ1-1; D gene uncertain. The CDR3 has 14 residues. With 0 bases removed from V and 3 bases from J, the gap between germline ends came to 8 bases. The V gene's germline CDR1 is MNHEY and CDR2 SVGAGI. CDR3 in amino acids: CASSYSKADTEAFF. The CDR3 nucleotides are TGTGCCAGCAGTTACTCGAAAGCGGACACTGAAGCTTTCTTT.

The rearrangement links TRBV10-3 to TRBJ2-7; D is perhaps TRBD2 (5 bases). V was pared by 6 bases and J by 2 bases, with 11 bases between. Germline V gene lookup returns CDR1 ENHRY and CDR2 SYGVKD. The CDR3 covers 13 residues. This CDR3 reads CAISRTPTYEQYF. The DNA of the CDR3 is TGTGCCATCAGCCGGACTCCGACCTACGAGCAGTACTTC.

The J gene is TRBJ2-5, the V gene TRBV6-6; 8 bases align to TRBD2. Per germline, CDR1 MNHNY and CDR2 SVGAGI (reference sequence). The CDR3 is 16 residues long. Trimming at V came to 8 bases and at J to 4 bases, leaving 15 bases not matched to a gene. The CDR3 DNA is TGTGCCAGCCACATAAAGCTCCGACGGGGGGGAGAGACCCAGTACTTC. Residues: CASHIKLRRGGETQYF.

The table lists this clone with a few counts. CDR3 DNA: TGTGCCTGGAGTCCAACAGGGTACAGGAACCAGCCCCAGCATTTT. It codes for CAWSPTGYRNQPQHF. The chain recombines TRBV30 with TRBJ1-5, with D tentatively TRBD1 (6 bases). V shed 2 bases and J shed 7 bases, with 18 bases lying between them. Germline loops: CDR1 GTSNPN, CDR2 SVGIG (reference sequence). The CDR3 has 15 residues.

The chain joins TRBV28 to TRBJ2-3; a weak D match, TRBD1 (6 bases). CDR3 length equals 15 residues. V was pared by 6 bases and J by 1 base, with 14 bases between. Germline CDR1 reads MDHEN; CDR2 reads SYDVKM. The CDR3: CASSRWDTGTDTQYF. In DNA, the CDR3 is TGTGCCAGCAGCCGGTGGGACACGGGCACAGATACGCAGTATTTT.

The chain carries TRBV10-3 and TRBJ1-2; no clear D gene. Trimming removed 2 bases at V and 3 bases at J, with 4 bases between. CDR1 is ENHRY, CDR2 SYGVKD, per germline. The CDR3 totals 12 residues. The CDR3 sequence is CAISEGDYGYTF. The CDR3 DNA follows: TGTGCCATCAGTGAGGGGGACTATGGCTACACCTTC.

Of note for this clone: This specimen includes other DNA sequences encoding the same CDR3. The rearrangement uses TRBV2 and TRBJ2-3, with D uncertain. This CDR3 is 12 amino acids long. Trimming took 4 bases from V and 3 from J, leaving 5 bases between them. The germline CDR1 and CDR2 sequences are SNHLY and FYNNEI. Here the CDR3 DNA reads TGTGCCAGCAGTGTGACTACAGATACGCAGTATTTT. Its protein product is CASSVTTDTQYF.

The chain uses TRBV7-9 and TRBJ2-5; no clear D gene. Germline V gives CDR1 SEHNR, CDR2 FQNEAQ (reference sequence). V lost 4 bases and J 1 base, leaving 7 bases between the germline ends. The CDR3 runs to 13 residues. The CDR3 spells CASSSRAQETQYF. The DNA of the CDR3 is TGTGCCAGCAGCTCACGGGCCCAAGAGACCCAGTACTTC.

The V call is TRBV7-9, the J call TRBJ2-1, with TRBD1 identical over 8 bases. CDR3 length: 15 residues. J lost 4 bases, V lost 8 bases, and 10 bases had no gene match. The germline CDR1 and CDR2 sequences are SEHNR and FQNEAQ (reference sequence). CDR3 bases: TGTGCCAGCTCCCTGGGGCGACAGGGGTACAATGAGCAGTTCTTC. Protein product: CASSLGRQGYNEQFF.

This sequence joins TRBV19 and TRBJ1-1; a possible D gene is TRBD1 (5 bases). Trimming took 7 bases from V and 4 from J, leaving 22 bases between them. The germline V gene has CDR1 LNHDA and CDR2 SQIVND (reference sequence). The CDR3 is made up of 16 amino acids. The chain's CDR3 is CASTPLGRLLGTEAFF. CDR3 sequence (DNA): TGTGCCAGTACCCCATTGGGACGGCTACTGGGCACTGAAGCTTTCTTT.

The chain joins TRBV28 to TRBJ2-1, with D possibly matching TRBD2 (6 bases). Germline CDR1 MDHEN, CDR2 SYDVKM. The CDR3 runs to 15 residues. With 6 bases removed from V and 10 bases from J, the gap between germline ends came to 22 bases. CDR3: CASSPGLLLGNEQFF. CDR3 nucleotides: TGTGCCAGCAGCCCGGGACTGCTGTTGGGTAACGAGCAGTTCTTC.

The CDR3 loop is CASSSFGQGGRRTDTQYF. CDR3 nucleotide sequence: TGTGCCAGCAGTTCCTTTGGGCAGGGAGGAAGGAGGACAGATACGCAGTATTTT. The V gene is TRBV28, the J gene TRBJ2-3, with a tentative D call TRBD2 (6 bases). Germline CDR1 is MDHEN and CDR2 is SYDVKM. The V gene lost 4 bases and the J gene lost 3 bases, with 23 bases spanning the gap. This CDR3 contains 18 residues.

The rearrangement uses TRBV7-6 and TRBJ2-7; 8 bases are shared with TRBD1. Germline CDR1 reads SGHVS; CDR2 reads FNYEAQ. The V gene end was trimmed by 1 base and the J gene end by 4 bases; junction bases not matched to a gene: 6. CDR3 length: 15 amino acids. The CDR3 spells CASSLGAGGAYEQYF. Here the CDR3 DNA reads TGTGCCAGCAGCTTAGGAGCAGGGGGCGCGTACGAGCAGTACTTC.